The rows below give T cell receptor beta chains drawn from one sample of a study of blood T cell repertoires in COVID-19. Assay: immunoSEQ multiplex PCR; the TCRdb copy retains only in-frame clones and omits some. The sample shows around 300,000 clones, roughly 90% of them seen only once. What was sequenced was peripheral blood. These receptors were taken from a woman between 45 and 60 years old with active or convalescent COVID-19. CDR3s include the opening cysteine and the closing phenylalanine or tryptophan. D genes are given only for firm matches. Clone size is given for some rows only: seen once, a few or many times, or a class if the clone is expanded.

d_gene	j_gene	abundance	v_gene	CDR3aa	CDR3nt
TRBD1	TRBJ2-2	-	TRBV29-1	CSTSRTGGTGELFF	TGCAGCACATCCCGGACAGGGGGCACCGGGGAGCTGTTTTTT
-	TRBJ1-6	-	TRBV19	CASTLQRGWGSPLHF	TGTGCCAGTACCCTTCAAAGGGGGTGGGGTTCACCCCTCCACTTT
-	TRBJ2-7	-	TRBV2	CASSESREPYEQYF	TGTGCCAGCAGTGAAAGTCGGGAACCCTACGAGCAGTACTTC
-	TRBJ2-7	-	TRBV28	CASSFISRGSYEQYF	TGTGCCAGCAGTTTCATATCAAGGGGCTCCTACGAGCAGTACTTC
TRBD1	TRBJ1-1	-	TRBV29-1	CSVPTGGNADTEAFF	TGCAGCGTTCCCACAGGGGGTAATGCGGACACTGAAGCTTTCTTT
-	TRBJ1-1	-	TRBV11-2	CASSLQTEAFF	TGTGCCAGCAGCTTACAAACTGAAGCTTTCTTT
TRBD2	TRBJ2-7	once	TRBV6-2/TRBV6-3	CASSRPGLAGQYF	TGTGCCAGCAGTCGCCCGGGACTAGCGGGGCAGTACTTC
-	TRBJ1-1	-	TRBV6-6	CASSNRVMNTEAFF	TGTGCCAGCAGTAACAGGGTAATGAACACTGAAGCTTTCTTT
TRBD1	TRBJ1-5	-	TRBV2	CASSDVGQGGQPQHF	TGTGCCAGCAGTGATGTGGGACAGGGTGGTCAGCCCCAGCATTTT
-	TRBJ1-1	-	TRBV3-1/TRBV3-2	CASSLNDNPQAFF	TGTGCCAGCAGTCTTAATGACAACCCCCAAGCTTTCTTT
-	TRBJ2-1	-	TRBV15	CATSRERGLGNEQFF	TGTGCCACCAGCAGAGAGCGGGGGCTGGGAAATGAGCAGTTCTTC
-	TRBJ2-1	-	TRBV4-2	CASSRTGGTAYNEQFF	TGTGCCAGCAGCCGGACTGGGGGGACAGCGTACAATGAGCAGTTCTTC
-	TRBJ1-1	-	TRBV7-2	CASSLTGRGGTEAFF	TGTGCCAGCAGCTTAACCGGACGGGGGGGGACTGAAGCTTTCTTT
-	TRBJ1-1	-	TRBV19	CASSLSPGAAFF	TGTGCCAGTAGTTTATCTCCAGGGGCAGCTTTCTTT
TRBD1	TRBJ1-2	-	TRBV7-2	CASSLGRTGGRGYTF	TGTGCCAGCAGCTTAGGCCGGACAGGCGGACGAGGCTACACCTTC
-	TRBJ2-3	once	TRBV18	CASSPIQGSTDTQYF	TGTGCCAGCTCACCAATTCAGGGAAGCACAGATACGCAGTATTTT
TRBD2	TRBJ2-7	-	TRBV18	CASSPAGTSGAYEQYF	TGTGCCAGCTCACCCGCCGGGACTAGCGGGGCCTACGAGCAGTACTTC
TRBD2	TRBJ2-7	-	TRBV7-6	CASSPGTSGSYEQYF	TGTGCCAGCAGCCCCGGGACTAGCGGATCCTACGAGCAGTACTTC
-	TRBJ2-1	-	TRBV4-3	CASSESWGMTHNEQFF	TGCGCCAGCAGCGAGTCGTGGGGCATGACCCACAATGAGCAGTTCTTC
TRBD1	TRBJ2-2	-	TRBV24-1	CATSDSGTGVNIGELFF	TGTGCCACCAGTGATTCCGGGACAGGGGTAAACATCGGGGAGCTGTTTTTT
TRBD1	TRBJ1-6	-	TRBV7-9	CASSSGTDNSPLHF	TGTGCCAGCAGCTCCGGGACAGATAATTCACCCCTCCACTTT
-	TRBJ1-5	-	TRBV5-6	CASSLAGGQPQHF	TGTGCCAGCAGCTTGGCCGGCGGGCAGCCCCAGCATTTT
TRBD1	TRBJ2-1	-	TRBV10-3	CAISGDRVGTRNEQFF	TGTGCCATCAGTGGGGACAGGGTTGGTACAAGGAATGAGCAGTTCTTC
-	TRBJ1-1	-	TRBV7-3	CASSLSGKGVTEAFF	TGTGCCAGCAGCTTATCGGGGAAGGGGGTGACTGAAGCTTTCTTT
-	TRBJ1-4	-	TRBV4-3	CASSQEYTATNEKLFF	TGCGCCAGCAGCCAAGAATACACAGCAACTAATGAAAAACTGTTTTTT
-	TRBJ2-3	few	TRBV5-5	CASSPMRSATSTDTQYF	TGTGCCAGCAGCCCCATGAGAAGCGCTACTAGCACAGATACGCAGTATTTT
-	TRBJ1-1	once	TRBV12-5	CASGLVWGGEGGEAFF	TGTGCTAGTGGTTTGGTCTGGGGAGGGGAAGGTGGGGAAGCTTTCTTT
-	TRBJ2-5	-	TRBV7-9	CASSLALAEGVTQYF	TGTGCCAGCAGCTTAGCATTGGCAGAGGGTGTGACCCAGTACTTC
TRBD1	TRBJ2-7	few	TRBV11-1	CASNSGGLNYEQYF	TGTGCCAGCAACTCAGGGGGCTTAAACTACGAGCAGTACTTC
-	TRBJ1-3	once	TRBV5-4	CASSLPGGTIYF	TGTGCCAGCAGCTTGCCCGGCGGCACCATATATTTT
-	TRBJ2-3	-	TRBV7-3	CASSHLLQGRGDTQYF	TGTGCCAGCAGCCACCTCCTTCAGGGGCGAGGGGATACGCAGTATTTT
TRBD2	TRBJ2-7	-	TRBV11-2	CASSLGSTGAGTSYEQYF	TGTGCCAGCAGCTTAGGCTCTACGGGAGCGGGGACCTCCTACGAGCAGTACTTC
-	TRBJ1-4	-	TRBV28	CASSFVGLGNEKLFF	TGTGCCAGCAGTTTCGTGGGACTGGGTAATGAAAAACTGTTTTTT
TRBD2	TRBJ2-1	-	TRBV7-3	CASSRGTNHEQFF	TGTGCCAGCAGCCGCGGGACTAACCATGAGCAGTTCTTC
-	TRBJ1-2	-	TRBV5-4	CASSLEPRGNYGYTF	TGTGCCAGCAGCTTGGAACCCAGGGGCAACTATGGCTACACCTTC
-	TRBJ1-6	-	TRBV29-1	CSVSRDPNSPLHF	TGCAGCGTGTCCCGCGATCCTAATTCACCCCTCCACTTT
-	TRBJ1-4	-	TRBV12-3/TRBV12-4	CASSEPGGKLFF	TGTGCCAGCAGTGAACCCGGGGGAAAACTGTTTTTT
-	TRBJ2-5	-	TRBV4-2	CASSQDGASQETQYF	TGTGCCAGCAGCCAAGATGGGGCTAGCCAAGAGACCCAGTACTTC
TRBD1	TRBJ1-1	-	TRBV6-2/TRBV6-3	CASSPPGGSTEAFF	TGTGCCAGCAGTCCCCCAGGGGGGAGCACTGAAGCTTTCTTT
-	TRBJ1-2	-	TRBV7-2	CASKDQGIDGYTF	TGTGCCAGCAAAGACCAGGGTATCGATGGCTACACCTTC
TRBD1	TRBJ1-2	-	TRBV6-5	CASSNPGQPGYTF	TGTGCCAGCAGTAACCCGGGACAGCCAGGCTACACCTTC
TRBD2	TRBJ2-7	-	TRBV28	CASSLLRGAAGLAGYEQYF	TGTGCCAGCAGTTTATTACGGGGGGCGGCCGGACTAGCGGGATACGAGCAGTACTTC
TRBD1	TRBJ1-2	-	TRBV12-3/TRBV12-4	CASSGTVPYGYTF	TGTGCCAGCAGCGGGACAGTCCCCTATGGCTACACCTTC
-	TRBJ1-1	once	TRBV28	CAISPTRNTEAFF	TGTGCCATTTCCCCTACCCGGAACACTGAAGCTTTCTTT
TRBD1	TRBJ1-6	-	TRBV5-1	CASSLDRGNSPLHF	TGCGCCAGCAGCTTGGACAGGGGTAATTCACCCCTCCACTTT
-	TRBJ1-1	-	TRBV7-2	CASSFSGLYGVNQDTEAFF	TGTGCCAGCAGCTTTTCCGGTTTGTACGGGGTTAATCAAGATACTGAAGCTTTCTTT
TRBD1	TRBJ2-3	-	TRBV7-8	CASSRGQGAFTDTQYF	TGTGCCAGCAGCCGAGGACAGGGGGCGTTTACAGATACGCAGTATTTT
-	TRBJ1-6	-	TRBV5-1	CASSFTGSATFNSPLHF	TGCGCCAGCAGCTTTACAGGGAGCGCTACCTTTAATTCACCCCTCCACTTT
TRBD1	TRBJ1-6	once	TRBV5-3	CARIGRDRNSPLHF	TGTGCCAGAATCGGTAGGGACAGAAATTCACCCCTCCACTTT
-	TRBJ2-5	-	TRBV28	CASSPFWGNQETQYF	TGTGCCAGCAGTCCGTTCTGGGGCAACCAAGAGACCCAGTACTTC
-	TRBJ1-1	-	TRBV24-1	CATSAAERSLLNTEAFF	TGTGCCACCAGTGCCGCGGAACGGAGCCTTTTAAACACTGAAGCTTTCTTT